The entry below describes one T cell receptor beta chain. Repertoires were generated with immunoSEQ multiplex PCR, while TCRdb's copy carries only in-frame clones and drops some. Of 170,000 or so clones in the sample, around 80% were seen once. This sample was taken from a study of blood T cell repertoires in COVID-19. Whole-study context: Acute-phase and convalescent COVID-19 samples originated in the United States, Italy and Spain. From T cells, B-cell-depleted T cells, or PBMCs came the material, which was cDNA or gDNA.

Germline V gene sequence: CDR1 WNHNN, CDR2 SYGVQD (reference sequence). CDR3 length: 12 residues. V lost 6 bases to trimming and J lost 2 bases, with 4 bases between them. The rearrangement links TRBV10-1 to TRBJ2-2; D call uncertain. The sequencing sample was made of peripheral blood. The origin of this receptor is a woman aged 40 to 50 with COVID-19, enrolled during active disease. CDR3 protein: CASRANTGELFF. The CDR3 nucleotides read TGCGCCAGCAGAGCTAACACCGGGGAGCTGTTTTTT.